Presented here are 32 T cell receptor beta chains from one specimen sequenced in a study of multiple sclerosis patients with progressive multifocal leukoencephalopathy. The time point was: time of PML onset. The data were produced by immunoSEQ multiplex PCR, yet TCRdb's version contains in-frame clones alone and is incomplete. The sample contains about 32,000 clones, about nine tenths of which appear only once. The source material was PBMCs, sampled from a patient treated with natalizumab. The receptors were sampled from a woman in her thirties or forties with progressive multifocal leukoencephalopathy.

The chain has TRBV15 and TRBJ2-4; 8 nucleotides match TRBD1. Germline CDR1 is LNHNV and CDR2 is YYDKDF (reference sequence). Trimming removed 1 base from V and 2 bases from J; junction bases left unmatched: 10. This CDR3 comprises 18 residues. The CDR3 loop is CATSRGVGQGLSKNIQYF. The CDR3 region has the DNA TGTGCCACCAGCAGAGGGGTTGGACAGGGATTGTCCAAAAACATTCAGTACTTC.

The chain combines TRBV7-3 with TRBJ2-2, with 8 bases aligning to TRBD2. Germline CDR1 is SGHTA and CDR2 is FQGTGA. The V and J ends lost 4 bases and 4 bases, in that order; junction bases with no gene match: 8. This CDR3 spans 16 amino acids. The CDR3 coding sequence is TGTGCCAGCAGCTCGTCACCGGGACTAGGCACCGGGGAGCTGTTTTTT. Translated, it gives CASSSSPGLGTGELFF.

This chain links TRBV10-1 with TRBJ1-1; tentatively, D is TRBD1 (6 bases). Germline assignment: CDR1 WNHNN and CDR2 SYGVQD (reference sequence). This CDR3 is 13 amino acids long. The V gene lost 4 bases and the J gene lost 5 bases, with 11 bases spanning the gap. The CDR3 here is CASSGTEGTEAFF. CDR3 sequence (DNA): TGCGCCAGCAGTGGGACAGAGGGAACTGAAGCTTTCTTT.

This clone was counted between two and nine times. The chain combines TRBV19 with TRBJ2-2; tentatively, D is TRBD1 (5 bases). Deletions cut 6 bases from V and 1 base from J, with 9 bases between. There are 14 residues in the CDR3. Per germline, CDR1 LNHDA and CDR2 SQIVND (reference sequence). CDR3 bases: TGTGCCAGTAGGATAACAGGGAACACCGGGGAGCTGTTTTTT. Translated: CASRITGNTGELFF.

The rearrangement joins TRBV7-8 to TRBJ2-7; 9 bases fit TRBD1. The CDR3 consists of 15 residues. V was clipped by 4 bases and J by 4 bases; unmatched bases: 8. Germline CDR1 SGHVS, CDR2 FQNEAQ. The CDR3 is CASSSSGQGGYEQYF. The CDR3 nucleotides are TGTGCCAGCAGCTCCTCGGGACAGGGTGGATACGAGCAGTACTTC.

The chain employs TRBV19 and TRBJ1-5; 10 nucleotides agree with TRBD1. Germline CDR1 and CDR2: LNHDA and SQIVND (reference sequence). With 7 bases clipped from V and 2 bases from J, the junction kept 5 bases outside the gene matches. CDR3 length: 15 residues. CDR3 protein: CASNFGTGGNQPQHF. For the CDR3, the DNA is TGTGCCAGTAATTTCGGGACAGGGGGCAATCAGCCCCAGCATTTT. The whole variable domain, filled in from reference TRBV19 and TRBJ1-5, reads DGGITQSPKYLFRKEGQNVTLSCEQNLNHDAMYWYRQDPGQGLRLIYYSQIVNDFQKGDIAEGYSVSREKKESFPLTVTSAQKNPTAFYLCASNFGTGGNQPQHFGDGTRLSIL.

This clone occurred once. Written as DNA, the CDR3 is TGTGCCAGCAGCTTAGTTTGGCGTGGTGCGGGGGGCGGAAAGACCCAGTACTTC. Its protein product is CASSLVWRGAGGGKTQYF. The chain couples TRBV7-2 to TRBJ2-5; TRBD2 matches at 8 bases. The CDR3 sequence is 18 residues long. J gave up 6 bases and V 1 base, and 16 bases lay outside the gene matches. CDR1 is SGHTA and CDR2 is FQGNSA in the germline V gene.

CDR3 protein: CASSQDGQLNQPQHF. The CDR3, as DNA: TGTGCCAGCAGTCAGGACGGACAGTTAAATCAGCCCCAGCATTTT. The gene calls are TRBV2 and TRBJ1-5; D perhaps matches TRBD1 (6 bases). The CDR3 is 15 amino acids. V was trimmed by 5 bases and J by 4 bases, leaving 15 bases between them. CDR1 is SNHLY and CDR2 is FYNNEI in the germline V gene.

V is TRBV25-1 and J is TRBJ2-1; unclear D gene. V was pared by 8 bases and J by 0 bases, with 14 bases between. The CDR3 contains 15 residues. Per the germline V gene, CDR1 is MGHDK and CDR2 is SYGVNS. CDR3 protein: CASSGPLSSYNEQFF. In nucleotides, the CDR3 is TGTGCCAGCTCGGGTCCTCTTAGCTCCTACAATGAGCAGTTCTTC.

The V call is TRBV19, the J call TRBJ2-2; D is perhaps TRBD1 or TRBD2 (6 bases each). The CDR3 contains 16 residues. Between the trimmed V and J ends, which lost 1 base and 4 bases, there was a span of 13 bases. Germline values: CDR1 LNHDA, CDR2 SQIVND (reference sequence). CDR3 coding DNA: TGTGCCAGTAGTATAGTGGGGGGCGCGGGCACCGGGGAGCTGTTTTTT. It encodes CASSIVGGAGTGELFF.

In this sample, this clone turned up a few times. The chain links TRBV4-1 to TRBJ1-1; maybe TRBD1 (5 bases). In germline, CDR1 is MGHRA, CDR2 YSYEKL. V was shortened by 6 bases and J by 5 bases, with 16 bases between the two germline ends. This CDR3 region has 14 residues. The CDR3 bases are TGCGCCAGCAGAGGCTCAGGGACGTGGACTGAAGCTTTCTTT. Its translation is CASRGSGTWTEAFF.

The rearrangement uses TRBV5-1 and TRBJ1-1; D ambiguous. Germline loops: CDR1 SGHRS, CDR2 YFSETQ. Trimming removed 1 base at V and 3 bases at J, with 13 bases between. The CDR3 is made up of 15 amino acids. The CDR3 DNA sequence: TGCGCCAGCAGCTTGCACCCCGCCCAGTACACTGAAGCTTTCTTT. Residues: CASSLHPAQYTEAFF.

In DNA form, the CDR3 reads TGCAGCGTTGATAAGGGGCTCGGTGAGCAGTTCTTC. Translation gives CSVDKGLGEQFF. The V gene is TRBV29-1, the J gene TRBJ2-1; tentatively, D is TRBD1 (5 bases). The germline V gene has CDR1 SQVTM and CDR2 ANQGSEA. Between the trimmed V and J ends, which lost 3 bases and 9 bases, there was a span of 12 bases. The CDR3 contains 12 residues.

V and J are TRBV4-3 and TRBJ2-5; TRBD1 or TRBD2 may be the D gene (5 bases each). Between the trimmed V and J ends, which lost 0 bases and 5 bases, there was a span of 16 bases. Germline V gene lookup returns CDR1 LGHNA and CDR2 YSLEER. The CDR3 is 16 amino acids. The CDR3 loop is CASSQDLGTAYETQYF. DNA for the CDR3: TGCGCCAGCAGCCAAGATCTTGGGACGGCGTATGAGACCCAGTACTTC.

This rearrangement joins TRBV7-2 to TRBJ1-1; the D gene is possibly TRBD1 (6 bases). Per the germline V gene, CDR1 is SGHTA and CDR2 is FQGNSA. Trimming took 3 bases from V and 1 from J, leaving 9 bases between them. This CDR3 region has 14 residues. This chain's CDR3 is CASSLGRGNTEAFF. The CDR3, as DNA: TGTGCCAGCAGCTTGGGCAGGGGGAACACTGAAGCTTTCTTT.

Remarks on this clone: At the DNA level, this CDR3 is encoded by other sequences in the same sample as well. The rearrangement joins TRBV19 to TRBJ1-3, with D unresolved. This CDR3 contains 15 residues. Deletions cut 5 bases from V and 4 bases from J, with 15 bases between. Germline V gives CDR1 LNHDA, CDR2 SQIVND (reference sequence). The CDR3 spells CASSVAGGRGNTIYF. The CDR3 bases are TGTGCCAGTAGTGTTGCCGGAGGCAGGGGAAACACCATATATTTT.

This clone is a singleton in its sample. The chain has TRBV6-1 and TRBJ1-1, with D possibly matching TRBD1 (5 bases). Trimming left V 1 base short and J 0 bases short, with 15 bases between. The CDR3 contains 17 residues. Per the germline V gene, CDR1 is MNHNS and CDR2 is SASEGT. For the CDR3, the DNA is TGTGCCAGCAGTGAAGGGTGGGGGAATCCGGTGAACACTGAAGCTTTCTTT. It is translated as CASSEGWGNPVNTEAFF.

This chain uses TRBV7-8 with TRBJ1-6; D ambiguous. The CDR3 sequence is 14 residues long. V lost 1 base and J 5 bases, leaving 6 bases between the germline ends. Germline V CDR1 and CDR2: SGHVS, FQNEAQ. The CDR3, as DNA: TGTGCCAGCAGCTTAGAAGGGAATAATTCACCCCTCCACTTT. This encodes CASSLEGNNSPLHF.

The gene calls are TRBV7-2 and TRBJ2-5; TRBD2 is a possible D gene (5 bases). The CDR3 totals 12 residues. Per germline, CDR1 SGHTA and CDR2 FQGNSA. V lost 4 bases to trimming and J lost 5 bases, with 8 bases between them. The CDR3: CASSSPGETQYF. DNA for the CDR3: TGTGCCAGCAGCTCCCCGGGGGAGACCCAGTACTTC.

The J gene is TRBJ1-4, the V gene TRBV4-1, with D maybe TRBD1 (5 bases). The length of the CDR3 is 16 residues. Germline values: CDR1 MGHRA, CDR2 YSYEKL. Trimming pared 0 bases from V and 4 bases from J, leaving 12 bases between. The CDR3 region has the DNA TGCGCCAGCAGCCAAGATAGGGGACTGAGTAATGAAAAACTGTTTTTT. As protein: CASSQDRGLSNEKLFF.

This chain links TRBV5-1 with TRBJ2-1, with 8 bases lining up with TRBD2. The germline V gene encodes CDR1 SGHRS and CDR2 YFSETQ. CDR3 length: 14 amino acids. V lost 2 bases and J lost 8; bases outside the gene matches: 6. The CDR3 region has the DNA TGCGCCAGCAGCTTTGGCGGGGGGTACGATGAGCAGTTCTTC. It translates to CASSFGGGYDEQFF.

This chain links TRBV27 with TRBJ2-3, with D unresolved. Germline V gene lookup returns CDR1 MNHEY and CDR2 SMNVEV (reference sequence). The CDR3 is 14 residues long. V lost 4 bases, J lost 1 base, and 9 bases lay in between. CDR3 residues: CASSWVPGTDTQYF. In DNA, the CDR3 is TGTGCCAGCAGTTGGGTCCCAGGCACAGATACGCAGTATTTT.

V is TRBV7-2 and J is TRBJ1-3, with 11 bases aligning to TRBD1. The CDR3 has 15 residues. The V and J ends lost 4 bases and 4 bases, in that order; junction bases with no gene match: 3. The V gene's germline CDR1 is SGHTA and CDR2 FQGNSA. The CDR3 coding sequence is TGTGCCAGCAGCTCTTGGACAGGGGGCGGAAACACCATATATTTT. This gives the protein CASSSWTGGGNTIYF.

This clone came up a few times. The V call is TRBV7-9, the J call TRBJ1-4; D remains ambiguous. The V gene's germline CDR1 is SEHNR and CDR2 FQNEAQ (reference sequence). The germline V and J ends were trimmed by 0 bases and 10 bases, with 18 bases remaining between them. The CDR3 consists of 16 residues. The CDR3 loop is CASSLASRAPVGKLFF. The CDR3 bases are TGTGCCAGCAGCTTAGCGTCGCGGGCTCCGGTCGGAAAACTGTTTTTT. Based on the CDR3 plus reference TRBV7-9 and TRBJ1-4, the full variable domain is DTGVSQNPRHKITKRGQNVTFRCDPISEHNRLYWYRQTLGQGPEFLTYFQNEAQLEKSRLLSDRFSAERPKGSFSTLEIQRTEQGDSAMYLCASSLASRAPVGKLFFGSGTQLSVL.

This chain joins TRBV4-1 and TRBJ2-2; TRBD1 aligns across 7 bases. The V gene end was trimmed by 3 bases and the J gene end by 3 bases; junction bases not matched to a gene: 4. Germline V gene lookup returns CDR1 MGHRA and CDR2 YSYEKL. The CDR3 is 15 residues long. CDR3 sequence: CASSQTGIDTGELFF. The CDR3 DNA reads TGCGCCAGCAGCCAGACAGGGATTGACACCGGGGAGCTGTTTTTT.

J is TRBJ1-2 and V is TRBV12-1; the table's D gene call, TRBD1, was not cross checked with the DNA. TRBV12-1 is noted as a pseudogene. The CDR3 consists of 17 residues. CDR3 DNA sequence: TGTGCCAGCAGCTTTGCGGTCATACAGGACACAAACTATGGCTACACCTTC. Its translation: CASSFAVIQDTNYGYTF.

The genes are TRBV6-6 and TRBJ1-1; no clear D gene. Trimming took off 5 bases at V and 1 base at J, with 8 bases between the two ends. The CDR3 contains 13 residues. Germline V gene sequence: CDR1 MNHNY, CDR2 SVGAGI (reference sequence). Here the CDR3 reads CASSQSENTEAFF. In nucleotides, the CDR3 is TGTGCCAGCAGTCAATCGGAGAACACTGAAGCTTTCTTT.

This clone was found a few times. The V and J genes are TRBV6-5 and TRBJ2-7; D may be TRBD1 or TRBD2 (6 bases each). Germline CDR1 reads MNHEY; CDR2 reads SVGAGI. CDR3 length: 15 amino acids. The V end lost 5 bases, the J end lost 0 bases, and 14 bases lay between the germline ends. The CDR3 nucleotides are TGTGCCAGCAGTCGCGAGACGGGGGCCTCCTACGAGCAGTACTTC. Its translation is CASSRETGASYEQYF.

The rearrangement joins TRBV4-1 to TRBJ2-3; 7 bases are shared with TRBD2. V gave up 0 bases and J gave up 2 bases; unmatched junction bases: 8. The V gene's germline CDR1 is MGHRA and CDR2 YSYEKL. The CDR3 runs 17 residues. The CDR3 reads CASSQDGAGVSTDTQYF. CDR3 sequence (DNA): TGCGCCAGCAGCCAAGATGGGGCGGGGGTATCCACAGATACGCAGTATTTT.

This chain links TRBV11-3 with TRBJ2-1, with 12 bases identical to TRBD2. The CDR3 covers 15 residues. With V trimmed by 4 bases and J by 8 bases, 6 bases remained unmatched. Germline lookup yields CDR1 SGHNT and CDR2 YENEEA. This CDR3 reads CASSSGTSGFDEQFF. As DNA, the CDR3 is TGTGCCAGCAGCTCAGGGACTAGCGGGTTCGATGAGCAGTTCTTC.

The chain joins TRBV11-2 to TRBJ2-7; 7 bases fit TRBD1. The CDR3 is made up of 13 amino acids. V gave up 11 bases and J gave up 0 bases; unmatched junction bases: 7. The germline V gene encodes CDR1 SGHAT and CDR2 FQNNGV. In DNA form, the CDR3 reads TGTGCCTCACAGACAGGGAGCTCCTACGAGCAGTACTTC. Amino acids: CASQTGSSYEQYF.

The sample holds one count of this clone. The gene calls are TRBV18 and TRBJ2-2; TRBD1 matches 10 bases. This CDR3 contains 16 residues. Germline lookup yields CDR1 KGHSH and CDR2 LQKENI. The J segment lost 7 bases and the V segment lost 6 bases, leaving 11 bases of the junction unmatched. The CDR3 sequence is CASSPRDRGLGGELFF. The CDR3 nucleotides are TGTGCCAGCTCCCCCCGGGACAGGGGCCTTGGCGGGGAGCTGTTTTTT.